Below, 8 T cell receptor beta chains from the same sample are listed, as sequenced in a study of T cells of healthy individuals. TCRdb called the 5' RACE reads again in MiXCR, with one record for every CDR3 protein. The data show approximately 58,000 distinct CDR3 sequences, 14% to 15% seen once. The receptors here all came from a human donor in good health.

The chain recombines TRBV6-2 or TRBV6-3 with TRBJ2-1; possible D gene TRBD2, 5 bases. The CDR3 length is 13 residues. Trimming took off 5 bases at V and 9 bases at J, with 14 bases between the two ends. Germline CDR1 and CDR2: MNHEY and SVGEGT. The DNA for the CDR3 is TGTGCCAGCAGTAACCTAGCTACCAGTGAGCAGTTCTTC. Its protein product is CASSNLATSEQFF.

The V gene is TRBV10-3, the J gene TRBJ2-7; 11 nucleotides agree with TRBD2. V lost 5 bases and J lost 3; bases outside the gene matches: 9. This CDR3 comprises 16 residues. Germline V gene sequence: CDR1 ENHRY, CDR2 SYGVKD. DNA for the CDR3: TGTGCCATCAGTCAACACGGGACTAGCGGAAGCTACGAGCAGTACTTC. Protein sequence: CAISQHGTSGSYEQYF.

This clonotype occurred many times. V gene TRBV5-1 combines with J gene TRBJ2-1; the match to TRBD1 covers 8 bases. After removal of 5 bases from V and 4 bases from J, the junction contained 8 bases not matched to a gene. The CDR3 spans 15 residues. Germline assignment: CDR1 SGHRS and CDR2 YFSETQ. The CDR3 coding sequence is TGCGCCAGCAGAGAATTACAGGGGGGATACAATGAGCAGTTCTTC. Translating gives CASRELQGGYNEQFF.

The rearrangement links TRBV30 to TRBJ2-7; 9 nucleotides line up with TRBD1. The J segment lost 0 bases and the V segment lost 5 bases, leaving 5 bases of the junction unmatched. CDR3 length: 14 residues. The V gene's germline CDR1 is GTSNPN and CDR2 SVGIG (reference sequence). CDR3 bases: TGTGCCTGGGGGGGGACAGGGACCTCCTACGAGCAGTACTTC. Its translation: CAWGGTGTSYEQYF.

This clonotype was seen a few times. V gene TRBV21-1 combines with J gene TRBJ1-4; no DNA check was done on the table's D call, TRBD1. TRBV21-1 represents a pseudogene. The CDR3 sequence is 16 residues long. The CDR3 protein is CASSCGQGGTNEKLFF. The CDR3 coding sequence is TGTGCCAGCAGCTGCGGGCAGGGGGGAACTAATGAAAAACTGTTTTTT.

This clonotype was found many times. The V gene is TRBV24-1, the J gene TRBJ2-2, with 8 positions matching TRBD2. The CDR3 has 13 amino acids. Trimming removed 6 bases from V and 4 bases from J; junction bases left unmatched: 0. The germline V gene has CDR1 KGHDR and CDR2 SFDVKD. CDR3 nucleotides: TGTGCCACCAGTAGCGGGGGCACCGGGGAGCTGTTTTTT. Its translation: CATSSGGTGELFF.

The sample holds many counts of this clonotype. This chain uses TRBV12-5 with TRBJ2-7; D gene uncertain. V lost 5 bases and J lost 4, with 9 bases in between. CDR1 LGHNT and CDR2 FRNRAP come from the germline V gene. The CDR3 covers 12 residues. CDR3 DNA sequence: TGTGCTAGTGGTCTCACCGTATACGAGCAGTACTTC. This gives the protein CASGLTVYEQYF.

This clonotype appeared a few times. This rearrangement joins TRBV2 to TRBJ2-3; 10 bases fit TRBD2. Unmatched junction bases numbered 4, after V lost 7 bases and J lost 0 bases. Germline lookup yields CDR1 SNHLY and CDR2 FYNNEI. The CDR3 covers 15 residues. The CDR3 protein is CASMRTSGSTDTQYF. The DNA of the CDR3 is TGTGCCAGCATGAGGACTAGCGGCAGCACAGATACGCAGTATTTT.